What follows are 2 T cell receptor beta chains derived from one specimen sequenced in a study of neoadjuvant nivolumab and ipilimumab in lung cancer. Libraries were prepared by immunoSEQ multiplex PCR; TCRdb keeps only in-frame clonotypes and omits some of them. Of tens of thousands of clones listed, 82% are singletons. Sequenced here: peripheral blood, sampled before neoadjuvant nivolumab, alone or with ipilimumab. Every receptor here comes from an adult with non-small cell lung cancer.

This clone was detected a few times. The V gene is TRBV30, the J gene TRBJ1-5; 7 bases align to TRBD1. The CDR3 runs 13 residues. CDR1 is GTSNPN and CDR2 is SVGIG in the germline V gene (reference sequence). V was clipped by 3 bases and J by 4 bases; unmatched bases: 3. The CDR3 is CAWSAQGNQPQHF. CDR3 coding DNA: TGTGCCTGGAGCGCACAGGGGAATCAGCCCCAGCATTTT.

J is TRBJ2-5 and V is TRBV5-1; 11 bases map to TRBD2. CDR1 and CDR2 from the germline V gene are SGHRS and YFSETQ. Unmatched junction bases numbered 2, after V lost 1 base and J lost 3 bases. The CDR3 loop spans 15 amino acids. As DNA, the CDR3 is TGCGCCAGCAGCTTGTTGGGACTAGCGGAAGAGACCCAGTACTTC. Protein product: CASSLLGLAEETQYF.